This T cell receptor beta chain is from a study of CD8 T cells in Susac syndrome. The germline V gene encodes CDR1 LNHDA and CDR2 SQIVND (reference sequence). There are 17 residues in the CDR3. Losses at the gene ends were 0 bases for V and 7 bases for J; bases not matched to a gene: 7. Reverse transcription of about 0.5 to 1 ug RNA used random hexamers. With immunoSEQ multiplex PCR, TCR beta CDR3 was amplified across 54 Vbeta and 13 Jbeta. TCRdb ran MiXCR on the immunoSEQ multiplex PCR reads and lists one entry per CDR3 protein. The sample lists roughly 250,000 distinct CDR3 sequences; 90% to 96% were seen once.

This TCR derives from a human donor with Susac syndrome. Input material: CD4+ T cells from PBMCs. This chain links TRBV19 with TRBJ2-1; the match to TRBD2 covers 12 bases. DNA of the CDR3: TGTGCCAGTAGTATAGATCCTAGCGGGAGGGCCACGAATGAGCAGTTCTTC. This encodes CASSIDPSGRATNEQFF.